Listed here are 24 T cell receptor beta chains from one sample, sequenced in a study of blood T cell repertoires in COVID-19. Clones were sequenced by immunoSEQ multiplex PCR, and TCRdb holds only the in-frame ones, with some missing. Altogether roughly 220,000 clones are present, 85% to 90% being singletons, with the ten largest covering around 6.5%. Input material: peripheral blood. These receptors originate from a man older than 75 with acute or convalescent COVID-19.

The genes are TRBV30 and TRBJ1-1, with D uncertain. Germline-derived CDR1 and CDR2 are GTSNPN and SVGIG (reference sequence). V dropped 0 bases and J dropped 1 base, with 9 bases sitting between them. The CDR3 has 14 amino acids. The CDR3 protein is CAWSVPGGNTEAFF. CDR3 nucleotides: TGTGCCTGGAGTGTCCCTGGCGGGAACACTGAAGCTTTCTTT. The whole variable domain, remainder taken from reference TRBV30 and TRBJ1-1, is SQTIHQWPATLVQPVGSPLSLECTVEGTSNPNLYWYRQAAGRGLQLLFYSVGIGQISSEVPQNLSASRPQDRQFILSSKKLLLSDSGFYLCAWSVPGGNTEAFFGQGTRLTVV.

The V and J genes are TRBV27 and TRBJ2-1, with a possible D match to TRBD2 (5 bases). Germline V gives CDR1 MNHEY, CDR2 SMNVEV (reference sequence). Trimming pared 5 bases from V and 1 base from J, leaving 15 bases between. The length of the CDR3 is 16 residues. The chain's CDR3 is CASSPNRRISYNEQFF. The CDR3 DNA is TGTGCCAGCAGTCCGAACCGGAGGATTTCCTACAATGAGCAGTTCTTC.

This chain connects TRBV14 to TRBJ1-2, with D hard to call. Trimming left V 5 bases short and J 1 base short, with 8 bases between. This CDR3 is built from 13 residues. The germline CDR1 and CDR2 sequences are SGHDN and FVKESK. CDR3 in DNA: TGTGCCAGCAGCTTCCAGGATAACTATGGCTACACCTTC. Its protein is CASSFQDNYGYTF.

CDR3 DNA: TGTGCCAGCTCACCCGGGTCCGGGAGAATCGGGGAGCAGTACGTC. This encodes CASSPGSGRIGEQYV. The V gene is TRBV18, the J gene TRBJ2-7; D might be TRBD2 (6 bases). With 3 bases removed from V and 7 bases from J, the gap between germline ends came to 19 bases. The germline V gene encodes CDR1 KGHSH and CDR2 LQKENI. This CDR3 region has 15 residues.

The gene calls are TRBV9 and TRBJ2-2; 9 positions agree with TRBD2. CDR1 and CDR2 from the germline V gene are SGDLS and YYNGEE. The ends lost 2 bases at V and 6 bases at J; junction bases unmatched: 11. This CDR3 has 17 residues. Here the CDR3 reads CASSVARLAGFAGELFF. As DNA, the CDR3 is TGTGCCAGCAGCGTGGCTCGGCTAGCGGGATTCGCCGGGGAGCTGTTTTTT. Filled out from reference TRBV9 and TRBJ2-2, the complete variable domain reads DSGVTQTPKHLITATGQRVTLRCSPRSGDLSVYWYQQSLDQGLQFLIQYYNGEERAKGNILERFSAQQFPDLHSELNLSSLELGDSALYFCASSVARLAGFAGELFFGEGSRLTVL.

The V gene is TRBV18, the J gene TRBJ2-1; D may be TRBD2 (5 bases). CDR1 and CDR2 from the germline V gene are KGHSH and LQKENI. The CDR3 contains 14 residues. V was clipped by 5 bases and J by 2 bases, with 10 bases between them. CDR3 residues: CASSSGVAYNEQFF. In DNA, the CDR3 is TGTGCCAGCTCAAGCGGAGTAGCCTACAATGAGCAGTTCTTC.

The count of this clone is one. The gene calls are TRBV6-6 and TRBJ2-7, with D possibly being TRBD2 (6 bases). Germline CDR1 is MNHNY and CDR2 is SVGAGI (reference sequence). CDR3 length: 16 residues. Deletions cut 9 bases from V and 1 base from J, with 22 bases between. This CDR3 reads CASLASGGRSSYEQYV. The CDR3 DNA sequence: TGTGCCAGTCTGGCTTCCGGTGGGAGGTCTTCCTACGAGCAGTACGTC.

This sequence joins TRBV11-2 and TRBJ2-7; 11 positions match TRBD2. Germline assignment: CDR1 SGHAT and CDR2 FQNNGV. The ends lost 3 bases at V and 5 bases at J; junction bases unmatched: 9. The CDR3 runs 16 residues. The CDR3: CASSFLLAGGRHEQYF. The CDR3 nucleotides read TGTGCCAGCAGCTTCCTCTTAGCGGGAGGGAGACACGAGCAGTACTTC.

The chain uses TRBV7-8 and TRBJ1-1; the match to TRBD1 covers 8 bases. V lost 5 bases and J lost 0; bases outside the gene matches: 14. The CDR3 covers 18 residues. CDR1 is SGHVS and CDR2 is FQNEAQ in the germline V gene. The CDR3 loop is CASSARTGIFKMNTEAFF. CDR3 sequence (DNA): TGTGCCAGCAGCGCCAGGACAGGGATTTTCAAGATGAACACTGAAGCTTTCTTT.

The chain carries TRBV14 and TRBJ2-4, with 9 nucleotides matching TRBD1. Germline lookup yields CDR1 SGHDN and CDR2 FVKESK. This CDR3 is 19 amino acids long. The J segment lost 1 base and the V segment lost 3 bases, leaving 13 bases of the junction unmatched. CDR3 protein: CASSHRQGEGQGAKNIQYF. DNA of the CDR3: TGTGCCAGCAGCCACAGACAGGGGGAGGGCCAGGGGGCCAAAAACATTCAGTACTTC. The full variable domain, in which reference TRBV14 and TRBJ2-4 provide the parts outside the CDR3, is EAGVTQFPSHSVIEKGQTVTLRCDPISGHDNLYWYRRVMGKEIKFLLHFVKESKQDESGMPNNRFLAERTGGTYSTLKVQPAELEDSGVYFCASSHRQGEGQGAKNIQYFGAGTRLSVL.

V usage is TRBV2 and J usage is TRBJ1-4, with 7 bases fitting TRBD1. The length of the CDR3 is 15 residues. V lost 3 bases, J lost 4 bases, and 5 bases stayed unmatched. Germline CDR1 is SNHLY and CDR2 is FYNNEI. The CDR3 loop reads CASSDFDRDNEKLFF. CDR3 bases: TGTGCCAGCAGTGATTTCGACAGGGATAATGAAAAACTGTTTTTT.

The J gene is TRBJ2-7, the V gene TRBV27; the D gene is possibly TRBD2 (6 bases). The CDR3 length is 14 residues. The germline CDR1 and CDR2 sequences are MNHEY and SMNVEV (reference sequence). The V and J ends lost 1 base and 2 bases respectively, with 9 bases between them. The CDR3 nucleotides are TGTGCCAGCAGTTTATACGGGAGCCCCTACGAGCAGTACTTC. It is translated as CASSLYGSPYEQYF.

This chain links TRBV15 with TRBJ1-1; maybe TRBD1 (5 bases). The germline V gene has CDR1 LNHNV and CDR2 YYDKDF (reference sequence). Trimming removed 3 bases at V and 5 bases at J, with 16 bases between. The CDR3 loop spans 15 amino acids. This chain's CDR3 is CATSSNSGFGTEAFF. DNA for the CDR3: TGTGCCACCAGCAGCAATTCAGGGTTTGGAACTGAAGCTTTCTTT.

The chain employs TRBV7-2 and TRBJ1-2; no reliable D call. The CDR3 is 15 amino acids. Per the germline V gene, CDR1 is SGHTA and CDR2 is FQGNSA. Trimming stripped 7 bases from V and 4 bases from J, with 19 bases between. CDR3 sequence: CASTPEVYGSYGYTF. The CDR3 DNA follows: TGTGCCAGCACCCCTGAGGTTTACGGAAGCTATGGCTACACCTTC.

This clone was detected a few times. The gene calls are TRBV15 and TRBJ2-7; D not certain. CDR1 is LNHNV and CDR2 is YYDKDF in the germline V gene (reference sequence). V lost 3 bases to trimming and J lost 2 bases, with 17 bases between them. The CDR3 totals 16 residues. The CDR3 DNA reads as TGTGCCACCAGCAGTCGGGTGAAGGTGAGCGCCTACGAGCAGTACGTC. Its translation is CATSSRVKVSAYEQYV.

This CDR3 reads CASSPGTRPDTQYF. The DNA of the CDR3 is TGTGCCAGCAGCCCAGGGACTAGACCAGATACGCAGTATTTT. This chain joins TRBV5-4 and TRBJ2-3; 8 positions agree with TRBD2. This CDR3 comprises 14 residues. The V segment lost 4 bases and the J segment 4 bases; nucleotides outside the gene matches: 5. The germline gives CDR1 SGHNT, CDR2 YYREEE (reference sequence).

This chain connects TRBV28 to TRBJ2-5; D not certain. This CDR3 has 13 amino acids. The germline V gene has CDR1 MDHEN and CDR2 SYDVKM. Deletions cut 7 bases from V and 7 bases from J, with 16 bases between. CDR3 nucleotide sequence: TGTGCCAGCACCACCCGTAGTCGCGGGACCCAGTACTTC. Amino acids: CASTTRSRGTQYF.

This CDR3 reads CASSSRQGARQPQHF. DNA of the CDR3: TGTGCCAGCAGCTCCCGACAGGGGGCTCGTCAGCCCCAGCATTTT. This chain joins TRBV7-8 and TRBJ1-5; 10 bases match TRBD1. The germline gives CDR1 SGHVS, CDR2 FQNEAQ. With 4 bases clipped from V and 6 bases from J, the junction kept 6 bases outside the gene matches. The CDR3 has 15 residues.

The chain couples TRBV2 to TRBJ1-1, with TRBD1 identical over 12 bases. V shed 9 bases, J shed 1 base, and the junction held 12 bases outside the gene matches. Per germline, CDR1 SNHLY and CDR2 FYNNEI. The CDR3 is made up of 17 amino acids. The CDR3 DNA reads TGTGCCAGTGGGCCCTCCGGGACAGGGGGCGCGAACACTGAAGCTTTCTTT. Translation: CASGPSGTGGANTEAFF.

V and J are TRBV7-2 and TRBJ2-3, with a weak D call TRBD2 (5 bases). CDR1 is SGHTA and CDR2 is FQGNSA in the germline V gene. V gave up 5 bases and J gave up 5 bases, with 20 bases separating them. The CDR3 totals 16 residues. CDR3 nucleotides: TGTGCCAGCAGCCCCTCGGGCTCCCCCCGGGGAGATACGCAGTATTTT. Residues: CASSPSGSPRGDTQYF.

The V gene is TRBV9, the J gene TRBJ1-4; perhaps TRBD1 as D (6 bases). CDR3 length equals 15 residues. V lost 3 bases, J lost 6 bases, and 15 bases lay in between. Germline-derived CDR1 and CDR2 are SGDLS and YYNGEE. The CDR3 here is CASSGGAGVYEKLFF. CDR3 DNA sequence: TGTGCCAGCAGCGGCGGAGCAGGGGTCTATGAAAAACTGTTTTTT.

The CDR3 coding sequence is TGTGCCAGCAGCTTAGATCGGGCAGGGGGCTACGAGCAGTACTTC. This codes for CASSLDRAGGYEQYF. The J gene is TRBJ2-7, the V gene TRBV11-2; 7 positions match TRBD1. With 0 bases clipped from V and 3 bases from J, the junction kept 5 bases outside the gene matches. Germline V gene lookup returns CDR1 SGHAT and CDR2 FQNNGV. This CDR3 spans 15 amino acids.

This clone was found a few times. The chain joins TRBV5-1 to TRBJ2-1, with a possible D match to TRBD1 (6 bases). CDR1 is SGHRS, CDR2 YFSETQ, per germline. V lost 5 bases and J 0 bases, leaving 12 bases between the germline ends. The CDR3 covers 15 residues. CDR3 bases: TGCGCCAGCAGTCCCACAGGGAACTCCTACAATGAGCAGTTCTTC. It encodes CASSPTGNSYNEQFF.

This chain joins TRBV29-1 and TRBJ2-7; TRBD2 agrees at 10 bases. Germline CDR1 reads SQVTM; CDR2 reads ANQGSEA. V shed 7 bases and J 3 bases; nucleotides not matched to a gene: 0. This CDR3 spans 11 amino acids. The CDR3 protein is CSASGSYEQYF. The CDR3 nucleotides are TGCAGCGCTAGCGGGAGCTACGAGCAGTACTTC.